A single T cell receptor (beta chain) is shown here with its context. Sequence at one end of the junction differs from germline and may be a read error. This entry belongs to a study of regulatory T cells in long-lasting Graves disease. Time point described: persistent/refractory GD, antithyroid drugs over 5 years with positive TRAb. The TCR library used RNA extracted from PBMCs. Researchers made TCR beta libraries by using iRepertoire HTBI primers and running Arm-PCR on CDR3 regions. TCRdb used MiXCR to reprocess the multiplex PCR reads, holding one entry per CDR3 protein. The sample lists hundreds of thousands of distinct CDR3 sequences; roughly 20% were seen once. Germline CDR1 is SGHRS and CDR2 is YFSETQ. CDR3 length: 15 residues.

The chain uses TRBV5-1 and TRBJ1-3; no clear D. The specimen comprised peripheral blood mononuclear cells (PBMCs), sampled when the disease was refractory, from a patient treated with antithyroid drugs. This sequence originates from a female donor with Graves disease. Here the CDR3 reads CASSVQDSSGNTIYF. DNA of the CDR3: TGTGCCAGCAGCGTTCAGGATTCCTCTGGAAACACCATATATTTT.